Following are 20 T cell receptor beta chains from one sample sequenced in a study of shared clonotypes between healthy human individuals. TCRdb keeps only in-frame clones here, not all; method: immunoSEQ multiplex PCR. This table has 2.5 million or so clones, around 94% appearing once. The material sequenced was naive CD4+ T cells sorted from blood. Subset indicated: CD45RA+ positively selected. The receptor source for this set is a man between 18 and 29 years old in good health.

This chain links TRBV11-2 with TRBJ1-3, with 7 bases matching TRBD1. With V trimmed by 4 bases and J by 5 bases, 5 bases remained unmatched. This CDR3 region has 14 residues. The V gene's germline CDR1 is SGHAT and CDR2 FQNNGV. CDR3 residues: CASSSNRGRNTIYF. The CDR3 DNA follows: TGTGCCAGCAGCTCAAACAGGGGCCGAAACACCATATATTTT. Looking up the rest from reference TRBV11-2 and TRBJ1-3 gives the full variable domain: EAGVAQSPRYKIIEKRQSVAFWCNPISGHATLYWYQQILGQGPKLLIQFQNNGVVDDSQLPKDRFSAERLKGVDSTLKIQPAKLEDSAVYLCASSSNRGRNTIYFGEGSWLTVV.

The chain couples TRBV5-4 to TRBJ2-3; tentatively, D is TRBD2 (5 bases). Germline values: CDR1 SGHNT, CDR2 YYREEE (reference sequence). V was pared by 6 bases and J by 0 bases, with 23 bases between. This CDR3 region has 18 residues. The CDR3 region has the DNA TGTGCCAGCACCCAACGTACTCAGGCGGGTACTAGCACAGATACGCAGTATTTT. Protein product: CASTQRTQAGTSTDTQYF.

The chain links TRBV30 to TRBJ1-5; perhaps TRBD1 as D (6 bases). This CDR3 is built from 14 residues. Trimming removed 0 bases from V and 6 bases from J, with 12 bases in between. CDR1 GTSNPN and CDR2 SVGIG come from the germline V gene (reference sequence). The CDR3, as DNA: TGTGCCTGGAGTGTGGGGGGGGCAAGTCAGCCCCAGCATTTT. It yields the protein CAWSVGGASQPQHF.

The J gene is TRBJ2-2, the V gene TRBV29-1; TRBD1 matches at 7 bases. The length of the CDR3 is 17 residues. J lost 3 bases, V lost 5 bases, and 15 bases had no gene match. Germline CDR1 and CDR2: SQVTM and ANQGSEA. The CDR3 DNA is TGCAGCGTTCAACGTCTCAGGGGGACATTGGACACCGGGGAGCTGTTTTTT. This gives the protein CSVQRLRGTLDTGELFF.

V gene TRBV25-1 combines with J gene TRBJ1-1; 7 nucleotides line up with TRBD1. The germline gives CDR1 MGHDK, CDR2 SYGVNS. The CDR3 has 13 residues. V lost 6 bases, J lost 3 bases, and 4 bases stayed unmatched. The CDR3 loop reads CASSQGEYTEAFF. The CDR3, as DNA: TGTGCCAGCAGCCAGGGGGAGTACACTGAAGCTTTCTTT.

J is TRBJ2-2 and V is TRBV28, with unresolved D. Germline CDR1 and CDR2: MDHEN and SYDVKM. V was pared by 3 bases and J by 11 bases, with 16 bases between. This CDR3 contains 14 residues. In DNA, the CDR3 is TGTGCCAGCAGTTTTCCTAGGCCCGAGGCCGAGCTGTTTTTT. This encodes CASSFPRPEAELFF.

The CDR3 DNA reads TGCAGCGTTGAAGGGGCCGGACTAGCGGGAGTTGCTGATGAGCAGTTCTTC. Its translation: CSVEGAGLAGVADEQFF. The gene calls are TRBV29-1 and TRBJ2-1; TRBD2 agrees at 13 bases. Germline assignment: CDR1 SQVTM and CDR2 ANQGSEA. The trim removed 1 base at V and 8 bases at J, leaving 11 bases unmatched. The CDR3 totals 17 residues.

The chain has TRBV2 and TRBJ1-2; D gene uncertain. V dropped 4 bases and J dropped 0 bases, with 9 bases sitting between them. The length of the CDR3 is 14 residues. Germline V gene sequence: CDR1 SNHLY, CDR2 FYNNEI. The CDR3 nucleotides are TGTGCCAGCAGTGGGGATCTGCCTAACTATGGCTACACCTTC. Amino acids: CASSGDLPNYGYTF.

The chain combines TRBV7-3 with TRBJ2-4; possible D gene TRBD1, 6 bases. The germline V gene has CDR1 SGHTA and CDR2 FQGTGA. Trimming pared 0 bases from V and 8 bases from J, leaving 14 bases between. CDR3 length: 15 amino acids. For the CDR3, the DNA is TGTGCCAGCAGCTTAACTTCTGGGGGCAGGGACATTCAGTACTTC. It translates to CASSLTSGGRDIQYF.

The chain employs TRBV5-1 and TRBJ2-7; D possibly matches TRBD1 or TRBD2 (5 bases each). V was shortened by 4 bases and J by 6 bases, with 17 bases between the two germline ends. The CDR3 consists of 14 residues. Per germline, CDR1 SGHRS and CDR2 YFSETQ. In DNA, the CDR3 is TGCGCCAGCAGCGGCCGGGGCAGGATTGGCGAGCAGTACTTC. This sequence encodes CASSGRGRIGEQYF.

On this clone: The sample has other DNA sequences that encode this CDR3 too. The chain employs TRBV5-1 and TRBJ1-6; possible D gene TRBD1, 6 bases. CDR1 and CDR2 (germline): SGHRS, YFSETQ. Deletions cut 3 bases from V and 6 bases from J, with 10 bases between. This CDR3 has 14 residues. DNA for the CDR3: TGCGCCAGCAGCTCCGGGACACCTAATTCACCCCTCCACTTT. As protein: CASSSGTPNSPLHF.

This rearrangement joins TRBV5-1 to TRBJ1-1; 11 bases line up with TRBD1. The CDR3 length is 15 residues. After removal of 0 bases from V and 7 bases from J, the junction contained 5 bases not matched to a gene. CDR1 SGHRS and CDR2 YFSETQ come from the germline V gene. CDR3 in amino acids: CASSLGTGGGYEAFF. CDR3 DNA sequence: TGCGCCAGCAGCTTGGGGACAGGGGGCGGATATGAAGCTTTCTTT.

This sequence joins TRBV11-2 and TRBJ2-1; the D gene is possibly TRBD2 (6 bases). V dropped 0 bases and J dropped 1 base, with 13 bases sitting between them. The CDR3 spans 17 residues. Germline CDR1 reads SGHAT; CDR2 reads FQNNGV. The DNA for the CDR3 is TGTGCCAGCAGCTTAGAGACGGCGGGACTTTCCTACAATGAGCAGTTCTTC. Its translation: CASSLETAGLSYNEQFF.

This clone turned up a few times. This rearrangement joins TRBV7-9 to TRBJ1-1, with D uncertain. V was pared by 5 bases and J by 6 bases, with 7 bases between. This CDR3 has 11 residues. The germline gives CDR1 SEHNR, CDR2 FQNEAQ (reference sequence). CDR3 in amino acids: CASSPESEAFF. For the CDR3, the DNA is TGTGCCAGCAGCCCAGAGTCTGAAGCTTTCTTT.

This chain uses TRBV19 with TRBJ1-5, with 9 bases identical to TRBD1. V lost 1 base and J lost 6; bases outside the gene matches: 7. This CDR3 comprises 16 residues. Germline CDR1 reads LNHDA; CDR2 reads SQIVND (reference sequence). The CDR3 protein is CASSIAGTGNSQPQHF. CDR3 DNA: TGTGCCAGTAGTATAGCCGGGACAGGGAATAGTCAGCCCCAGCATTTT.

In its sample, this clone was seen a few times. V usage is TRBV30 and J usage is TRBJ1-1; 7 bases align to TRBD1. The V and J ends lost 3 bases and 5 bases, in that order; junction bases with no gene match: 6. The V gene's germline CDR1 is GTSNPN and CDR2 SVGIG (reference sequence). The CDR3 sequence is 13 residues long. The CDR3 here is CAWSAGQRTEAFF. CDR3 DNA sequence: TGTGCCTGGAGCGCGGGACAGCGGACTGAAGCTTTCTTT.

V is TRBV9 and J is TRBJ2-5; 12 bases match TRBD2. With V trimmed by 0 bases and J by 5 bases, 8 bases remained unmatched. The CDR3 totals 17 residues. Per germline, CDR1 SGDLS and CDR2 YYNGEE. CDR3 coding DNA: TGTGCCAGCAGCGTAGGCCTGACTAGCGGGAGTCGGGAGACCCAGTACTTC. This gives the protein CASSVGLTSGSRETQYF.

The CDR3 loop is CASSLSGVAYEQYF. The CDR3 bases are TGTGCCAGCAGTCTTAGCGGGGTCGCCTACGAGCAGTACTTC. The chain combines TRBV7-2 with TRBJ2-5, with TRBD2 matching 8 bases. The J call could be wrong; TRBJ2-7 is a better fit for the DNA end. Germline V gene sequence: CDR1 SGHTA, CDR2 FQGNSA. This CDR3 has 14 amino acids.

A single count supports this clone. CDR3 coding DNA: TGTGCCAGCAGCTTGTGGCAGGATAATTCACCCCTCCACTTT. Protein product: CASSLWQDNSPLHF. The chain carries TRBV5-4 and TRBJ1-6; D gene uncertain. The CDR3 length is 14 residues. Between the trimmed V and J ends, which lost 1 base and 5 bases, there was a span of 7 bases. The germline gives CDR1 SGHNT, CDR2 YYREEE (reference sequence).

The chain couples TRBV7-8 to TRBJ2-7; perhaps D is TRBD1 or TRBD2 (5 bases each). V was shortened by 3 bases and J by 4 bases, with 7 bases between the two germline ends. Germline CDR1 SGHVS, CDR2 FQNEAQ. CDR3 length: 12 amino acids. CDR3 in amino acids: CASSFGTYEQYF. CDR3 nucleotides: TGTGCCAGCAGCTTCGGGACGTACGAGCAGTACTTC.